This T cell receptor beta chain derives from a study of OX40 agonist ivuxolimab in advanced cancers. Overall study: Those enrolled were roughly 80% male, with a mean age of approximately 60 years and ages from roughly 20 to 90. Therapy given before enrollment (anti-PD-1, anti-PD-L1 or anti-CTLA-4) was allowed, and around 40% had some.

The V and J ends lost 6 bases and 0 bases respectively, with 9 bases between them. CDR1 is MNHEY and CDR2 is SVGAGI in the germline V gene. The CDR3 contains 14 residues. Study findings and constraints: Within 6 weeks, CD4+ and CD8+ blood T cells expanded clonally at 0.1 to 3.0 mg/kg.

Method: immunoSEQ multiplex PCR; TCRdb's copy keeps in-frame clones and lacks some. The table shows under 80,000 clones, with approximately 88% occurring only once. About this clone itself: Its antigen is still unknown.

The TCR comes from an adult with an advanced solid tumor such as melanoma, head and neck, liver or kidney cancer. The sample consisted of CD4+ or CD8+ T cells sorted from blood, taken in a trial of the OX40 agonist ivuxolimab. The chain employs TRBV6-5 and TRBJ1-5, with D hard to call. The CDR3 reads CASSPQYSNQPQHF. In DNA form, the CDR3 reads TGTGCCAGCAGCCCCCAATATAGCAATCAGCCCCAGCATTTT.